The 25 T cell receptor beta chains given below trace back to one sample, sequenced in a study of control samples from healthy donors and cancer patients. TCRdb's table, derived via immunoSEQ multiplex PCR, lists solely in-frame clones and lacks some. The sample has about 97,000 clones, approximately 90% seen once. Input material: blood. The receptors here all came from a man aged 25 to 40 in good health.

The chain couples TRBV19 to TRBJ1-1; D perhaps matches TRBD1 (5 bases). Germline CDR1 is LNHDA and CDR2 is SQIVND (reference sequence). This CDR3 has 13 residues. The germline V and J ends were trimmed by 7 bases and 4 bases, with 13 bases remaining between them. CDR3 coding DNA: TGTGCCAGTACCTGGGACCTCGGCACTGAAGCTTTCTTT. This codes for CASTWDLGTEAFF. Drawing the rest from reference TRBV19 and TRBJ1-1, the complete variable domain is DGGITQSPKYLFRKEGQNVTLSCEQNLNHDAMYWYRQDPGQGLRLIYYSQIVNDFQKGDIAEGYSVSREKKESFPLTVTSAQKNPTAFYLCASTWDLGTEAFFGQGTRLTVV.

The genes are TRBV3-1 (or the pseudogene TRBV3-2) and TRBJ2-2; 12 nucleotides line up with TRBD1. This CDR3 spans 15 amino acids. The germline V gene has CDR1 LGHDT and CDR2 YNNKEL (reference sequence). V was clipped by 2 bases and J by 9 bases; unmatched bases: 4. CDR3 bases: TGTGCCAGCAGCCAACCGGGACAGGGGGCGTGGGAGCTGTTTTTT. As protein: CASSQPGQGAWELFF.

The rearrangement joins TRBV2 to TRBJ1-2, with D unresolved. The V gene lost 3 bases and the J gene lost 3 bases, with 8 bases spanning the gap. Germline CDR1 and CDR2: SNHLY and FYNNEI. There are 13 residues in the CDR3. CDR3 in amino acids: CASSDEAYYGYTF. The CDR3 region has the DNA TGTGCCAGCAGTGACGAGGCCTACTATGGCTACACCTTC.

V and J are TRBV7-9 and TRBJ2-2, with D unclear. CDR1 is SEHNR and CDR2 is FQNEAQ in the germline V gene (reference sequence). The CDR3 consists of 15 residues. V shed 2 bases and J shed 1 base, with 8 bases lying between them. The CDR3 loop reads CASSLYLLNTGELFF. In nucleotides, the CDR3 is TGTGCCAGCAGCTTATATCTTCTGAACACCGGGGAGCTGTTTTTT.

V and J are TRBV6-1 and TRBJ2-2, with no clear D. Trimming cost V 1 base and J 3 bases, with 6 bases left between them. Germline CDR1 reads MNHNS; CDR2 reads SASEGT. This CDR3 has 14 residues. DNA of the CDR3: TGTGCCAGCAGTGAAGGTGTAGACACCGGGGAGCTGTTTTTT. It codes for CASSEGVDTGELFF.

The chain couples TRBV4-3 to TRBJ2-6; D remains ambiguous. Germline lookup yields CDR1 LGHNA and CDR2 YSLEER. Trimming removed 0 bases at V and 0 bases at J, with 9 bases between. This CDR3 comprises 17 residues. As DNA, the CDR3 is TGCGCCAGCAGCCAAGAGATAGCACGCTCTGGGGCCAACGTCCTGACTTTC. This gives the protein CASSQEIARSGANVLTF.

The rearrangement uses TRBV11-2 and TRBJ2-3; D gene ambiguous. Germline V gives CDR1 SGHAT, CDR2 FQNNGV. The CDR3 covers 15 residues. V lost 0 bases and J 2 bases, leaving 9 bases between the germline ends. The CDR3 bases are TGTGCCAGCAGCTTAGATCCGGCGACCACAGATACGCAGTATTTT. Translation gives CASSLDPATTDTQYF. Using reference TRBV11-2 and TRBJ2-3 for the parts outside the CDR3, the full variable domain is EAGVAQSPRYKIIEKRQSVAFWCNPISGHATLYWYQQILGQGPKLLIQFQNNGVVDDSQLPKDRFSAERLKGVDSTLKIQPAKLEDSAVYLCASSLDPATTDTQYFGPGTRLTVL.

V usage is TRBV9 and J usage is TRBJ1-2; the D gene is possibly TRBD1 (5 bases). The germline V and J ends were trimmed by 4 bases and 7 bases, with 17 bases remaining between them. CDR1 SGDLS and CDR2 YYNGEE come from the germline V gene. This CDR3 contains 14 residues. The CDR3 DNA is TGTGCCAGCAGCCCCCGGGGCCAATATGGTGGCTACACCTTC. It yields the protein CASSPRGQYGGYTF.

This rearrangement joins TRBV5-1 to TRBJ1-1; no clear D. This CDR3 is 13 amino acids long. Germline V gene sequence: CDR1 SGHRS, CDR2 YFSETQ. Trimming pared 6 bases from V and 1 base from J, leaving 10 bases between. The CDR3 region is CASKVDGNTEAFF. DNA for the CDR3: TGCGCCAGCAAAGTTGACGGGAACACTGAAGCTTTCTTT.

This chain connects TRBV5-1 to TRBJ2-5; TRBD1 matches 12 bases. The CDR3 totals 15 residues. V dropped 4 bases and J dropped 6; count of bases not matched to a gene: 7. Germline V gene sequence: CDR1 SGHRS, CDR2 YFSETQ. The CDR3 nucleotides are TGCGCCAGCAGCAGCGGGACAGGGGGCCGGAAGACCCAGTACTTC. Its translation: CASSSGTGGRKTQYF.

This chain links TRBV5-1 with TRBJ2-1; D call uncertain. CDR1 and CDR2 (germline): SGHRS, YFSETQ. V was cut by 1 base and J by 5 bases, with 13 bases left in between. The CDR3 consists of 15 residues. CDR3 protein: CASSLPFPDHNEQFF. The CDR3, as DNA: TGCGCCAGCAGCTTGCCATTCCCGGATCACAATGAGCAGTTCTTC. Based on the CDR3 plus reference TRBV5-1 and TRBJ2-1, the full variable domain is KAGVTQTPRYLIKTRGQQVTLSCSPISGHRSVSWYQQTPGQGLQFLFEYFSETQRNKGNFPGRFSGRQFSNSRSEMNVSTLELGDSALYLCASSLPFPDHNEQFFGPGTRLTVL.

This clone is medium-sized in the sample. The chain employs TRBV6-1 and TRBJ1-5, with D hard to call. The CDR3 consists of 15 residues. Per germline, CDR1 MNHNS and CDR2 SASEGT. The ends were cut back, 2 bases at V and 0 bases at J, with 8 bases in the middle. The CDR3 sequence is CASSEPGISNQPQHF. CDR3 sequence (DNA): TGTGCCAGCAGTGAACCGGGTATTAGCAATCAGCCCCAGCATTTT.

The chain carries TRBV30 and TRBJ2-1; maybe TRBD2 (6 bases). Germline V gives CDR1 GTSNPN, CDR2 SVGIG (reference sequence). Trimming pared 2 bases from V and 7 bases from J, leaving 27 bases between. The CDR3 consists of 18 residues. The CDR3 is CAWSPFFTGLPLGNEQFF. CDR3 bases: TGTGCCTGGAGTCCTTTTTTTACGGGACTCCCCCTGGGGAATGAGCAGTTCTTC.

A few counts support this clone. The gene calls are TRBV19 and TRBJ1-5, with a weak D call TRBD1 (6 bases). Germline V gene lookup returns CDR1 LNHDA and CDR2 SQIVND (reference sequence). V was pared by 5 bases and J by 4 bases, with 9 bases between. This CDR3 has 13 amino acids. In nucleotides, the CDR3 is TGTGCCAGTAGTCCGACAGGTAATCAGCCCCAGCATTTT. This gives the protein CASSPTGNQPQHF.

In this sample, this clone turned up once. J is TRBJ2-1 and V is TRBV7-7, with 7 bases aligning to TRBD2. Trimming cost V 2 bases and J 7 bases; bases outside gene matches: 8. The V gene's germline CDR1 is SSHAT and CDR2 FNYEAQ (reference sequence). The CDR3 consists of 15 residues. CDR3 DNA: TGTGCCAGCAGCTTAAGGGCGGGAGAGGGAAATGAGCAGTTCTTC. It yields the protein CASSLRAGEGNEQFF.

The V gene is TRBV6-2 or TRBV6-3, the J gene TRBJ2-1; D is possibly TRBD2 (5 bases). Trimming took off 6 bases at V and 1 base at J, with 13 bases between the two ends. Germline V gene lookup returns CDR1 MNHEY and CDR2 SVGEGT. This CDR3 region has 15 residues. The DNA of the CDR3 is TGTGCCAGCAGCGGTCGGGGTTGGTCCTACAATGAGCAGTTCTTC. Encoded protein: CASSGRGWSYNEQFF.

The V gene is TRBV6-5, the J gene TRBJ1-1; D is unresolved. The germline gives CDR1 MNHEY, CDR2 SVGAGI. Trimming took 2 bases from V and 1 from J, leaving 8 bases between them. This CDR3 contains 14 residues. CDR3 protein: CASSYGLKNTEAFF. DNA of the CDR3: TGTGCCAGCAGTTACGGGCTGAAGAACACTGAAGCTTTCTTT.

The gene calls are TRBV27 and TRBJ2-2; D unresolved. CDR3 length: 15 residues. Trimming pared 6 bases from V and 0 bases from J, leaving 11 bases between. Germline V gives CDR1 MNHEY, CDR2 SMNVEV (reference sequence). The CDR3 loop is CASSRGATNTGELFF. The CDR3 DNA is TGTGCCAGCAGCAGAGGAGCGACGAACACCGGGGAGCTGTTTTTT.

The chain uses TRBV7-2 and TRBJ2-1; 8 bases agree with TRBD2. Losses at the gene ends were 7 bases for V and 3 bases for J; bases not matched to a gene: 8. The CDR3 contains 15 residues. Germline-derived CDR1 and CDR2 are SGHTA and FQGNSA. This chain's CDR3 is CASNIAGTNYNEQFF. The CDR3 DNA sequence: TGTGCCAGCAATATAGCGGGGACTAACTACAATGAGCAGTTCTTC.

This chain joins TRBV13 and TRBJ2-1, with no clear D. This CDR3 is built from 11 residues. CDR1 PRHDT and CDR2 FYEKMQ come from the germline V gene (reference sequence). Trimming pared 5 bases from V and 9 bases from J, leaving 8 bases between. The DNA of the CDR3 is TGTGCCAGCAGCCTACACAGTGAGCAGTTCTTC. It encodes CASSLHSEQFF.

J is TRBJ1-2 and V is TRBV7-2, with 7 bases aligning to TRBD1. CDR1 SGHTA and CDR2 FQGNSA come from the germline V gene. The CDR3 runs to 12 residues. The V and J ends lost 3 bases and 5 bases, in that order; junction bases with no gene match: 0. CDR3 region: CASSFRGYGYTF. For the CDR3, the DNA is TGTGCCAGCAGCTTCAGGGGGTATGGCTACACCTTC.

J is TRBJ1-2 and V is TRBV28; D is perhaps TRBD1 (6 bases). V was trimmed by 3 bases and J by 0 bases, leaving 8 bases between them. Germline V CDR1 and CDR2: MDHEN, SYDVKM. The CDR3 is 14 residues long. Written as DNA, the CDR3 is TGTGCCAGCAGTTTCGGACAGTCTAACTATGGCTACACCTTC. This sequence encodes CASSFGQSNYGYTF.

The rearrangement links TRBV2 to TRBJ2-6, with 8 bases that match TRBD1. J lost 2 bases, V lost 8 bases, and 8 bases had no gene match. The CDR3 length is 16 residues. The germline gives CDR1 SNHLY, CDR2 FYNNEI. Written as DNA, the CDR3 is TGTGCCAGCGCGCCCCAGGGGGCGACTGGGGCCAACGTCCTGACTTTC. The encoded protein is CASAPQGATGANVLTF.

V is TRBV7-9 and J is TRBJ1-2, with 8 bases matching TRBD1. Germline CDR1 is SEHNR and CDR2 is FQNEAQ (reference sequence). The CDR3 is made up of 15 amino acids. With V trimmed by 5 bases and J by 1 base, 6 bases remained unmatched. The CDR3 DNA is TGTGCCAGCAGCCCCCGGACAGGGCTTAACTATGGCTACACCTTC. Its protein is CASSPRTGLNYGYTF. Full variable domain (rest looked up from reference TRBV7-9 and TRBJ1-2): DTGVSQNPRHKITKRGQNVTFRCDPISEHNRLYWYRQTLGQGPEFLTYFQNEAQLEKSRLLSDRFSAERPKGSFSTLEIQRTEQGDSAMYLCASSPRTGLNYGYTFGSGTRLTVV.

This chain uses TRBV4-1 with TRBJ2-5; 7 positions agree with TRBD2. Per germline, CDR1 MGHRA and CDR2 YSYEKL. The CDR3 extends over 15 amino acids. The junction had 7 bases not matched to a gene; V was cut back by 1 base and J by 5 bases. The CDR3 DNA sequence: TGCGCCAGCAGCCAAGGGGGGGGATGGAGGGAGACCCAGTACTTC. Its protein product is CASSQGGGWRETQYF.